The sequence of this T cell receptor (beta chain) was determined in a study of response to subunit inactivated influenza vaccine. This clonotype occurred a few times. Its antigen is currently unknown. CDR3 length: 15 residues. With V trimmed by 5 bases and J by 4 bases, 8 bases remained unmatched. Study-wide findings and caveats: Authors suggested that a seasonal influenza vaccination recruits few new T cells each time.

Using its own MiXCR run on the RT-PCR reads, TCRdb lists one record per CDR3 protein. The repertoire holds hundreds of thousands of distinct CDR3 sequences, with less than 10% as singletons. The rearrangement links TRBV12-3 or TRBV12-4 to TRBJ2-7, with 10 positions matching TRBD1. This material consisted of PBMCs from blood, taken less than 30 months after vaccination. The clonotype originates from a man between 50 and 70 years old who received an inactivated influenza vaccine. CDR3 bases: TGTGCCAGCAGTACCTCCTGGACAGGGGGGTACGAGCAGTACTTC. Encoded protein: CASSTSWTGGYEQYF.